These 13 T cell receptor beta chains came from one sample sequenced in a study of regulatory T cells in long-lasting Graves disease. Library construction for TCR beta used iRepertoire HTBI primers and Arm-PCR of CDR3 regions. TCRdb itself ran the multiplex PCR reads through MiXCR, one entry per CDR3 protein. The sample contains 400,000 to 500,000 distinct CDR3 sequences, about 22% of which appear only once. The time point is: persistent/refractory GD, antithyroid drugs over 5 years with positive TRAb. Preparation of the TCR library used RNA extracted from PBMCs. Source: peripheral blood mononuclear cells (PBMCs), taken when the disease was refractory, from a patient treated with antithyroid drugs. The receptor set was obtained from a female donor with Graves disease.

This clonotype was seen many times. The gene calls are TRBV30 and TRBJ1-1; no firm D call. Germline V lookup: CDR1 GTSNPN, CDR2 SVGIG (reference sequence). The length of the CDR3 is 14 residues. V was pared by 0 bases and J by 2 bases, with 10 bases between. Here the CDR3 DNA reads TGTGCCTGGAGTGTACGCGGCGCTAACACTGAAGCTTTCTTT. This codes for CAWSVRGANTEAFF.

This clonotype has just a few counts. This chain's CDR3 is CASIPTSRSGNTIYF. CDR3 coding DNA: TGTGCCAGCATCCCTACTTCCCGCTCTGGAAACACCATATATTTT. The V gene is TRBV2, the J gene TRBJ1-3; no firm D call. The germline V and J ends were trimmed by 7 bases and 0 bases, with 13 bases remaining between them. Per the germline V gene, CDR1 is SNHLY and CDR2 is FYNNEI. This CDR3 region has 15 residues.

J is TRBJ1-1 and V is TRBV5-1; 8 positions agree with TRBD1. The germline CDR1 and CDR2 sequences are SGHRS and YFSETQ. CDR3 length: 16 residues. The V and J ends lost 1 base and 4 bases, in that order; junction bases with no gene match: 9. CDR3 coding DNA: TGCGCCAGCAGCTTGATGTCAGGGGGCTCGGGCACTGAAGCTTTCTTT. Translated, it gives CASSLMSGGSGTEAFF.

The chain has TRBV20-1 and TRBJ1-5, with D uncertain. This CDR3 is built from 13 residues. V was pared by 0 bases and J by 11 bases, with 14 bases between. Germline-derived CDR1 and CDR2 are DFQATT and SNEGSKA (reference sequence). The CDR3 bases are TGCAGTGCTAGAGATTCAATTGCGAGAGCCCAGCATTTT. Protein sequence: CSARDSIARAQHF.

Only a few counts were recorded for this clonotype. J is TRBJ1-1 and V is TRBV6-2 or TRBV6-3; possibly TRBD1 for D (6 bases). The V end lost 6 bases, the J end lost 5 bases, and 16 bases lay between the germline ends. Germline values: CDR1 MNHEY, CDR2 SVGEGT. This CDR3 region has 14 residues. The CDR3 DNA reads TGTGCCAGCAGCTTAATTTCAAGGGGGACTGAAGCTTTCTTT. This codes for CASSLISRGTEAFF.

This clonotype was counted at least ten times. This sequence joins TRBV19 and TRBJ1-1, with D maybe TRBD1 (5 bases). The CDR3 runs to 13 residues. Germline V gene lookup returns CDR1 LNHDA and CDR2 SQIVND (reference sequence). Trimming removed 9 bases from V and 1 base from J, with 12 bases in between. Here the CDR3 reads CASSSTENTEAFF. The CDR3 nucleotides read TGTGCCAGCAGTTCGACAGAGAACACTGAAGCTTTCTTT.

This clonotype occurred many times. J is TRBJ1-5 and V is TRBV7-9; a possible D gene is TRBD1 (5 bases). This CDR3 region has 15 residues. In germline, CDR1 is SEHNR, CDR2 FQNEAQ (reference sequence). Trimming cost V 1 base and J 2 bases, with 9 bases left between them. For the CDR3, the DNA is TGTGCCAGCAGCTTAGAGGGAGGGGGCAATCAGCCCCAGCATTTT. Encoded protein: CASSLEGGGNQPQHF.

In its sample, this clonotype was seen many times. The V call is TRBV11-2, the J call TRBJ1-6; 7 bases match TRBD1. V trimming: 5 bases; J trimming: 4 bases; junction bases outside the gene matches: 8. From germline, CDR1 is SGHAT and CDR2 FQNNGV. The CDR3 is 16 amino acids. In nucleotides, the CDR3 is TGTGCCAGCAGCCCTGCAGGGGGACGATATAATTCACCCCTCCACTTT. Translation gives CASSPAGGRYNSPLHF. Full variable domain (outside the CDR3, taken from reference TRBV11-2 and TRBJ1-6): EAGVAQSPRYKIIEKRQSVAFWCNPISGHATLYWYQQILGQGPKLLIQFQNNGVVDDSQLPKDRFSAERLKGVDSTLKIQPAKLEDSAVYLCASSPAGGRYNSPLHFGNGTRLTVT.

This clonotype was seen repeatedly, ten times or more. The chain joins TRBV7-2 to TRBJ2-5; D uncertain. Per the germline V gene, CDR1 is SGHTA and CDR2 is FQGNSA. V was shortened by 5 bases and J by 5 bases, with 9 bases between the two germline ends. This CDR3 comprises 12 residues. CDR3 DNA sequence: TGTGCCAGCAGCCCCGAACGCGAGACCCAGTACTTC. This codes for CASSPERETQYF.

The chain combines TRBV13 with TRBJ1-3; D gene ambiguous. Trimming pared 3 bases from V and 2 bases from J, leaving 8 bases between. CDR3 length equals 14 residues. CDR1 and CDR2 from the germline V gene are PRHDT and FYEKMQ (reference sequence). CDR3 sequence reads: CASSLSEAGNTIYF. In nucleotides, the CDR3 is TGTGCCAGCAGCTTGTCGGAAGCTGGAAACACCATATATTTT.

This clonotype was counted once. The V gene is TRBV20-1, the J gene TRBJ1-1, with a tentative D call TRBD1 (6 bases). Germline V gene sequence: CDR1 DFQATT, CDR2 SNEGSKA (reference sequence). The V end was cut by 2 bases, the J end by 1 base, with 14 bases between. The CDR3 is 15 residues long. DNA of the CDR3: TGCAGTGCTAGACTACAAATGACAGGGAACACTGAAGCTTTCTTT. Its translation is CSARLQMTGNTEAFF.

Only a few counts were recorded for this clonotype. The J gene is TRBJ1-2, the V gene TRBV7-9, with D possibly matching TRBD1 (6 bases). V lost 5 bases and J 8 bases, leaving 9 bases between the germline ends. CDR3 length: 11 residues. In germline, CDR1 is SEHNR, CDR2 FQNEAQ (reference sequence). As DNA, the CDR3 is TGTGCCAGCAGCCCAGGGGAAGGCTACACCTTC. It encodes CASSPGEGYTF. The variable domain in full, with the rest retrieved from reference TRBV7-9 and TRBJ1-2, is DTGVSQNPRHKITKRGQNVTFRCDPISEHNRLYWYRQTLGQGPEFLTYFQNEAQLEKSRLLSDRFSAERPKGSFSTLEIQRTEQGDSAMYLCASSPGEGYTFGSGTRLTVV.

The V gene is TRBV5-1, the J gene TRBJ1-1; D is undetermined. Per germline, CDR1 SGHRS and CDR2 YFSETQ. Trimming removed 0 bases from V and 4 bases from J, with 10 bases in between. The CDR3 extends over 14 amino acids. The CDR3 DNA reads TGCGCCAGCAGCTTGGATCGGACTCGCACTGAAGCTTTCTTT. It encodes CASSLDRTRTEAFF.